These 27 T cell receptor beta chains came from one sample sequenced in a study of neoadjuvant anti-PD-1 for oral cavity cancer. Time point defined: after neoadjuvant nivolumab, at surgical resection. Produced via immunoSEQ multiplex PCR; TCRdb's table is partial and in-frame only. The repertoire holds about 37,000 clones, with around two fifths as singletons. The sequenced sample was tumor tissue, obtained after nivolumab (anti-PD-1) treatment. The receptors derive from a person aged 35-79 years with oral cavity squamous cell carcinoma.

At least ten counts were recorded for this clone. The chain combines TRBV19 with TRBJ1-5; D is uncertain. This CDR3 region has 18 residues. V lost 4 bases and J 1 base, leaving 20 bases between the germline ends. Germline-derived CDR1 and CDR2 are LNHDA and SQIVND (reference sequence). CDR3 region: CASSSGLRPNGSNQPQHF. The CDR3 region has the DNA TGTGCCAGTAGTAGTGGTCTCCGCCCGAACGGGAGCAATCAGCCCCAGCATTTT.

Ten or more counts support this clone. The chain combines TRBV5-6 with TRBJ1-2; D call uncertain. In germline, CDR1 is SGHDT, CDR2 YYEEEE. This CDR3 contains 15 residues. Trimming removed 4 bases at V and 5 bases at J, with 18 bases between. This CDR3 reads CASSPVGVQWYGYTF. In DNA form, the CDR3 reads TGTGCCAGCAGCCCCGTCGGGGTACAATGGTATGGCTACACCTTC.

This clone has more than one count but fewer than ten. The rearrangement links TRBV5-1 to TRBJ1-1, with unresolved D. With 3 bases removed from V and 1 base from J, the gap between germline ends came to 7 bases. Germline CDR1 and CDR2: SGHRS and YFSETQ. The CDR3 covers 13 residues. CDR3 bases: TGCGCCAGCAGCTGGGCAGCGAACACTGAAGCTTTCTTT. Translation: CASSWAANTEAFF.

The V gene is TRBV27, the J gene TRBJ1-4, with D possibly being TRBD1 (5 bases). The V end lost 6 bases, the J end lost 3 bases, and 8 bases lay between the germline ends. The CDR3 is 13 residues long. The germline gives CDR1 MNHEY, CDR2 SMNVEV (reference sequence). The CDR3 bases are TGTGCCAGCAGGGGACCGGCTAATGAAAAACTGTTTTTT. Its protein is CASRGPANEKLFF.

In its sample, this clone was seen a few times. V usage is TRBV20-1 and J usage is TRBJ2-5; D not certain. CDR1 is DFQATT and CDR2 is SNEGSKA in the germline V gene (reference sequence). The CDR3 is made up of 11 amino acids. The ends were cut back, 3 bases at V and 3 bases at J, with 5 bases in the middle. CDR3 coding DNA: TGCAGTGCTAGGCTAGAAGAGACCCAGTACTTC. This encodes CSARLEETQYF.

This clone was seen a few times. The chain combines TRBV19 with TRBJ1-2, with D tentatively TRBD1 (6 bases). Per germline, CDR1 LNHDA and CDR2 SQIVND (reference sequence). Trimming pared 3 bases from V and 4 bases from J, leaving 15 bases between. The CDR3 contains 15 residues. This chain's CDR3 is CASSMSQGFIYGYTF. CDR3 sequence (DNA): TGTGCCAGTAGTATGAGTCAGGGGTTTATCTATGGCTACACCTTC. Full variable domain (remainder filled in from reference TRBV19 and TRBJ1-2): DGGITQSPKYLFRKEGQNVTLSCEQNLNHDAMYWYRQDPGQGLRLIYYSQIVNDFQKGDIAEGYSVSREKKESFPLTVTSAQKNPTAFYLCASSMSQGFIYGYTFGSGTRLTVV.

The rearrangement links TRBV20-1 to TRBJ1-2, with unresolved D. The CDR3 has 11 residues. V lost 2 bases, J lost 4 bases, and 5 bases lay in between. Looked up from germline, CDR1 is DFQATT and CDR2 is SNEGSKA (reference sequence). CDR3 amino acids: CSARRLYGYTF. The CDR3, as DNA: TGCAGTGCTAGACGGCTCTATGGCTACACCTTC.

This clone is deemed medium-sized. The V and J genes are TRBV14 and TRBJ2-7; 9 nucleotides line up with TRBD1. Trimming removed 3 bases from V and 6 bases from J; junction bases left unmatched: 6. From germline, CDR1 is SGHDN and CDR2 FVKESK. There are 14 residues in the CDR3. The CDR3 nucleotides read TGTGCCAGCAGCCAGATGACAGGGGGGTTCGAGCAGTACTTC. It yields the protein CASSQMTGGFEQYF.

V usage is TRBV15 and J usage is TRBJ2-1; 7 nucleotides agree with TRBD2. The germline V gene encodes CDR1 LNHNV and CDR2 YYDKDF (reference sequence). V lost 4 bases to trimming and J lost 15 bases; unmatched junction nucleotides: 18. The CDR3 totals 15 residues. CDR3 amino acids: CATSTGGGRDLVLFF. Here the CDR3 DNA reads TGTGCCACCAGCACGGGGGGAGGGAGGGATTTGGTTCTGTTCTTC.

This clone showed up just once. This chain connects TRBV6-1 to TRBJ1-5; no reliable D call. The V end lost 3 bases, the J end lost 5 bases, and 11 bases lay between the germline ends. Per the germline V gene, CDR1 is MNHNS and CDR2 is SASEGT. The CDR3 has 14 amino acids. The CDR3 protein is CASSDSATYQPQHF. CDR3 DNA sequence: TGTGCCAGCAGTGATTCGGCGACCTATCAGCCCCAGCATTTT.

This clone turned up a few times. This sequence joins TRBV7-9 and TRBJ2-5; 7 bases map to TRBD2. The germline gives CDR1 SEHNR, CDR2 FQNEAQ (reference sequence). The CDR3 consists of 15 residues. Trimming removed 4 bases from V and 2 bases from J; junction bases left unmatched: 7. CDR3 in DNA: TGTGCCAGCAGCTCCGGGACTACCTCACAAGAGACCCAGTACTTC. It translates to CASSSGTTSQETQYF.

The V gene is TRBV5-1, the J gene TRBJ1-5; 9 positions agree with TRBD1. V shed 4 bases, J shed 6 bases, and the junction held 5 bases outside the gene matches. The CDR3 is made up of 14 amino acids. Germline V gene data show CDR1 as SGHRS and CDR2 as YFSETQ. CDR3 nucleotides: TGCGCCAGCAGCGCCGGGACAGGGCTTCAGCCCCAGCATTTT. Protein product: CASSAGTGLQPQHF.

The V and J genes are TRBV11-2 and TRBJ2-7; no firm D call. Germline V lookup: CDR1 SGHAT, CDR2 FQNNGV. The CDR3 loop spans 13 amino acids. The ends were cut back, 1 base at V and 3 bases at J, with 7 bases in the middle. In DNA form, the CDR3 reads TGTGCCAGCAGCTTAGGGCAGATCTACGAGCAGTACTTC. Translating gives CASSLGQIYEQYF.

The rearrangement links TRBV28 to TRBJ1-2, with D uncertain. This CDR3 is 13 amino acids long. Trimming shortened V by 3 bases and J by 5 bases, and 10 bases separated the two germline ends. Germline V CDR1 and CDR2: MDHEN, SYDVKM. In DNA, the CDR3 is TGTGCCAGCAGTTTGCATAAGGGATATGGCTACACCTTC. Its translation: CASSLHKGYGYTF.

The chain combines TRBV7-8 with TRBJ1-2; tentative D call: TRBD1 (6 bases). The CDR3 is 14 residues long. CDR1 and CDR2 from the germline V gene are SGHVS and FQNEAQ. Trimming shortened V by 3 bases and J by 4 bases, and 12 bases separated the two germline ends. DNA for the CDR3: TGTGCCAGCAGCTTGCAGGGGATGGGCTATGGCTACACCTTC. Translating gives CASSLQGMGYGYTF.

The rearrangement uses TRBV28 and TRBJ1-2, with D unclear. Trimming took off 7 bases at V and 7 bases at J, with 16 bases between the two ends. The CDR3 covers 13 residues. Germline V gene sequence: CDR1 MDHEN, CDR2 SYDVKM. The CDR3 nucleotides read TGTGCCAGCACCCGCGTGGAGAATAGTGGCTACACCTTC. Translating it yields CASTRVENSGYTF.

This clone was seen a handful of times. This rearrangement joins TRBV7-6 to TRBJ2-1; D is unclear. V shed 5 bases and J shed 8 bases, with 13 bases lying between them. The CDR3 is made up of 13 amino acids. Germline V gives CDR1 SGHVS, CDR2 FNYEAQ. CDR3 in DNA: TGTGCCAGCAGCCATACCCGACTCGATGAGCAGTTCTTC. Translation: CASSHTRLDEQFF.

V and J are TRBV18 and TRBJ2-3; 8 bases map to TRBD2. CDR1 is KGHSH, CDR2 LQKENI, per germline. Germline trimming cut 0 bases from V and 4 bases from J; bases unmatched to any gene: 0. The CDR3 is 14 residues long. Here the CDR3 DNA reads TGTGCCAGCTCACCACCGACTAGCGCAGATACGCAGTATTTT. The encoded protein is CASSPPTSADTQYF.

This chain joins TRBV9 and TRBJ2-6; no firm D call. Trimming cost V 3 bases and J 3 bases, with 10 bases left between them. The CDR3 is 15 amino acids. Per germline, CDR1 SGDLS and CDR2 YYNGEE. DNA of the CDR3: TGTGCCAGCAGCGCCCTACCGGTTGGGGCCAACGTCCTGACTTTC. As protein: CASSALPVGANVLTF.

By proportion, this clone is medium-sized (0.01 to 0.1%). The rearrangement links TRBV7-9 to TRBJ2-7; D possibly uses TRBD1 or TRBD2 (7 bases each). The V end lost 5 bases, the J end lost 5 bases, and 19 bases lay between the germline ends. The CDR3 spans 15 residues. Germline V gives CDR1 SEHNR, CDR2 FQNEAQ (reference sequence). CDR3 sequence: CASSSGTGDYDEQYF. In nucleotides, the CDR3 is TGTGCCAGCAGCAGTGGCACAGGGGACTACGACGAGCAGTACTTC.

The rearrangement joins TRBV15 to TRBJ2-5; 10 bases line up with TRBD1. Germline values: CDR1 LNHNV, CDR2 YYDKDF (reference sequence). The CDR3 loop spans 15 amino acids. V trimming: 1 base; J trimming: 4 bases; junction bases outside the gene matches: 3. For the CDR3, the DNA is TGTGCCACCAGCAGAGGACAGGGGGCTGGAGAGACCCAGTACTTC. This codes for CATSRGQGAGETQYF.

This clone was counted a few times. CDR3 sequence reads: CASSRLTVTRARVDEQFF. The CDR3 DNA follows: TGTGCCAGCAGTCGCCTGACCGTCACTCGCGCCAGGGTGGATGAGCAGTTCTTC. This chain links TRBV28 with TRBJ2-1; TRBD1 might be the D (5 bases). The length of the CDR3 is 18 residues. V lost 5 bases to trimming and J lost 8 bases, with 28 bases between them. Germline CDR1 reads MDHEN; CDR2 reads SYDVKM.

V gene TRBV2 combines with J gene TRBJ1-1, with a tentative D call TRBD1 (5 bases). Per germline, CDR1 SNHLY and CDR2 FYNNEI. The CDR3 spans 14 residues. The V and J ends lost 4 bases and 5 bases respectively, with 14 bases between them. In nucleotides, the CDR3 is TGTGCCAGCAGTGTTGAGGGGCCGAAAACTGAAGCTTTCTTT. It codes for CASSVEGPKTEAFF.

This clone was recorded a few times. The rearrangement links TRBV21-1 to TRBJ1-1; the DNA was not compared with TRBD1, the D call given in the table. TRBV21-1 is assigned pseudogene status. The CDR3 has 15 residues. The CDR3 region has the DNA TGTGCCAGCAGCAAAAAGGACAGGGGGAACACTGAAGCTTTCTTT. Its protein product is CASSKKDRGNTEAFF.

This clone came up once. The rearrangement uses TRBV5-4 and TRBJ2-7; D call uncertain. The CDR3 runs 14 residues. Germline CDR1 is SGHNT and CDR2 is YYREEE (reference sequence). V was trimmed by 2 bases and J by 4 bases, leaving 13 bases between them. CDR3 loop: CASSLNVPPYEQYF. DNA for the CDR3: TGTGCCAGCAGCTTAAACGTACCCCCTTACGAGCAGTACTTC.

The rearrangement links TRBV9 to TRBJ1-1; a possible D gene is TRBD1 (5 bases). The CDR3 totals 13 residues. Germline V gene data show CDR1 as SGDLS and CDR2 as YYNGEE. With 2 bases removed from V and 9 bases from J, the gap between germline ends came to 14 bases. This CDR3 is CASSVSLLGQAFF. The CDR3 DNA sequence: TGTGCCAGCAGCGTGTCCCTTTTGGGGCAAGCTTTCTTT.

This chain links TRBV4-2 with TRBJ1-6; 7 nucleotides line up with TRBD1. Trimming at V came to 3 bases and at J to 10 bases, leaving 12 bases not matched to a gene. Germline V gene lookup returns CDR1 LGHNA and CDR2 YNFKEQ. The CDR3 sequence is 16 residues long. The CDR3 reads CASSQDSTGSVSPLHF. The CDR3 DNA follows: TGTGCCAGCAGCCAGGACTCGACAGGGTCCGTCTCACCCCTCCACTTT.